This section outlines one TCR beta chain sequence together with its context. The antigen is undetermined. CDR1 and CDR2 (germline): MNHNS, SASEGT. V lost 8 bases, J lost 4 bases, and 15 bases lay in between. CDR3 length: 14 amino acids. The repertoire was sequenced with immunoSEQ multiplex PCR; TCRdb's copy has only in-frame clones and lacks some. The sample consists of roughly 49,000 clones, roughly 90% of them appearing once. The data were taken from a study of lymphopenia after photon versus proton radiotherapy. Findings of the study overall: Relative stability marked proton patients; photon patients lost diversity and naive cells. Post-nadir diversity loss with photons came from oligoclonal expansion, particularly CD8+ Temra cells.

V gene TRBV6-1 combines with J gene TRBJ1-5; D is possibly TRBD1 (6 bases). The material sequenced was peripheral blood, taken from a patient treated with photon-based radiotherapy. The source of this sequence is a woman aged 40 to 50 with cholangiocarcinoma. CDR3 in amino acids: CASGWGAGNQPQHF. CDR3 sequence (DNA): TGTGCCAGCGGGTGGGGGGCAGGTAATCAGCCCCAGCATTTT.